This TCR beta chain appears in the sequencing data of a study of blood T cells in healthy people across ages. The study, taken as a whole, reports: Across the age range, TCR beta diversity per million T cells fell in a roughly linear way.

As regards this clonotype: Antigen specificity is unknown.

Together with a sample-barcoded 5' primer, a J-beta primer mix was included in a second PCR lasting roughly 6 to 12 cycles. All samples gave at least 2.5 million CDR3-containing paired-end reads. TCRdb itself ran the 5' RACE reads through MiXCR, one entry per CDR3 protein. Among some 1,500,000 distinct CDR3 sequences, 35% to 45% were seen once, and the ten largest hold less than 5%. CDR1 DFQATT and CDR2 SNEGSKA come from the germline V gene (reference sequence). This CDR3 region has 13 residues. With 6 bases removed from V and 1 base from J, the gap between germline ends came to 10 bases. This chain links TRBV20-1 with TRBJ1-3; weak D call: TRBD1 (6 bases). The TCR originated in a woman aged 18 to 35 in good health. Input material: blood. The CDR3 DNA follows: TGCAGTGCCAACGACAGGTCTGGAAACACCATATATTTT. Its protein product is CSANDRSGNTIYF.